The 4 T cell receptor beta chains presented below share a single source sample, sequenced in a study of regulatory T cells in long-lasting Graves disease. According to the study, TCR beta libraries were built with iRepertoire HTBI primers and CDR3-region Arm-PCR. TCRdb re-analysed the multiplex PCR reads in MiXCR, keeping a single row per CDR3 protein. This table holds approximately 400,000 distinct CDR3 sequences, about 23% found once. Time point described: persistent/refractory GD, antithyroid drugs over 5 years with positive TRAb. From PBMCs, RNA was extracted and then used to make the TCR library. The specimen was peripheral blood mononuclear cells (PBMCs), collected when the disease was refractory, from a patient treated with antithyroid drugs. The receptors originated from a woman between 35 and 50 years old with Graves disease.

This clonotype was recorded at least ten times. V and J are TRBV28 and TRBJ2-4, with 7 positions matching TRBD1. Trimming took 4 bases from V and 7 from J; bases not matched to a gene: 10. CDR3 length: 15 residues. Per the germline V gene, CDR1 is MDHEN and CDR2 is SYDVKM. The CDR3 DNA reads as TGTGCCAGCAGTTCCGACAGGGCTCTTCGGAACATTCAGTACTTC. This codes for CASSSDRALRNIQYF. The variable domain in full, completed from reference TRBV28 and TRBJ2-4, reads DVKVTQSSRYLVKRTGEKVFLECVQDMDHENMFWYRQDPGLGLRLIYFSYDVKMKEKGDIPEGYSVSREKKERFSLILESASTNQTSMYLCASSSDRALRNIQYFGAGTRLSVL.

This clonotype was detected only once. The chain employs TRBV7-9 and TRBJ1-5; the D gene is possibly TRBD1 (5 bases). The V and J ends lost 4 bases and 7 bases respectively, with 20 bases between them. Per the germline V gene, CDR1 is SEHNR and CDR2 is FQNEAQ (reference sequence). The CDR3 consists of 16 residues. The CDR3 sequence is CASSSVGGAKAQPQHF. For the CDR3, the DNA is TGTGCCAGCAGCTCCGTGGGCGGGGCGAAAGCCCAGCCCCAGCATTTT.

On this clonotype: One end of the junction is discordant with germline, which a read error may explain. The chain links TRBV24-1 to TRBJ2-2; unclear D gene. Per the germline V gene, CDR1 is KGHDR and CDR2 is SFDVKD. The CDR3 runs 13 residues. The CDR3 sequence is CATSASREGELFF. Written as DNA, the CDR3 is TGCGCCACCAGTGCGTCGCGCGAGGGGGAGCTGTTTTTT.

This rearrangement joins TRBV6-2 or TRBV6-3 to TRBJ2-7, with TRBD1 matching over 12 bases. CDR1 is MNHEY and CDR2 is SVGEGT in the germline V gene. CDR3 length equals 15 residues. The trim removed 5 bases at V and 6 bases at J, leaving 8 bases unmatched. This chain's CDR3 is CASSTSGTGGGEQYF. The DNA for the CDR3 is TGTGCCAGCAGTACCTCCGGGACAGGGGGCGGCGAGCAGTACTTC.